Listed below are T cell receptor beta chains from one sample, sequenced in a study of shared clonotypes between healthy human individuals. Clones were read by immunoSEQ multiplex PCR, and TCRdb kept only the in-frame ones, dropping some. The sample gives some 2.1 million clones, 85% to 95% of which show up once; 0.13% is in the top ten. Source material: naive CD4+ T cells sorted from blood. These receptor sequences come from a man aged 18 to 35 in good health. Both conserved end residues are part of each CDR3. The order of the fields is D gene, V gene, J gene, CDR3 protein, CDR3 DNA. D genes are given only for firm matches.

>NA|TRBV18|TRBJ1-2
CASSPKYGYTF
TGTGCCAGCTCACCCAAGTATGGCTACACCTTC
>NA|TRBV6-1|TRBJ2-3
CASKSAISTDTQYF
TGTGCCAGCAAAAGCGCGATTTCCACAGATACGCAGTATTTT
>TRBD1|TRBV27|TRBJ1-6
CASSDTAGQGVSPLHF
TGTGCCAGCAGTGATACAGCGGGACAGGGGGTCTCACCCCTCCACTTT
>TRBD1|TRBV7-9|TRBJ1-4
CASSPTTGGNEKLFF
TGTGCCAGCAGCCCTACCACAGGGGGGAATGAAAAACTGTTTTTT
>TRBD2|TRBV29-1|TRBJ2-1
CSVRLAGGPYNEQFF
TGCAGCGTCAGACTAGCGGGAGGTCCCTACAATGAGCAGTTCTTC
>TRBD1|TRBV10-3|TRBJ2-1
CAISLGQISYNEQFF
TGTGCCATCAGCTTGGGACAGATCTCCTACAATGAGCAGTTCTTC
>NA|TRBV10-3|TRBJ1-1
CAISDLGMNTEAFF
TGTGCCATCAGTGACCTCGGGATGAACACTGAAGCTTTCTTT
>NA|TRBV4-3|TRBJ1-4
CASSRILGGRDEKLFF
TGCGCCAGCAGCCGTATTCTCGGGGGCCGGGATGAAAAACTGTTTTTT
>NA|TRBV6-5|TRBJ1-6
CASSYWDPLNSPLHF
TGTGCCAGCAGTTACTGGGATCCCCTGAATTCACCCCTCCACTTT
>NA|TRBV10-1|TRBJ1-3
CASSEDSSGNTIYF
TGCGCCAGCAGTGAAGACAGCTCTGGAAACACCATATATTTT